This T cell receptor (beta chain) is from a study of blood T cells in healthy people across ages. This clonotype was seen a few times. Its matching antigen is unknown. With a J-beta primer mix and a sample-barcoded 5' primer, a second PCR ran about 7 to 12 cycles. TCRdb reprocessed the 5' RACE reads with MiXCR, giving one entry per CDR3 protein. This table holds around 2 million distinct CDR3 sequences, approximately 40% found once. V lost 4 bases, J lost 5 bases, and 9 bases lay in between. From germline, CDR1 is SQVTM and CDR2 ANQGSEA. This CDR3 spans 11 amino acids. Study-wide findings and caveats: There was no known CMV status for donors, so expanded clonotype changes were possibly confounded.

This chain links TRBV29-1 with TRBJ2-7, with D perhaps matching TRBD1 or TRBD2 (6 bases each). Material: blood. The receptor's source is a human donor in good health. CDR3 DNA sequence: TGCAGCGTTGGGGGGGCGGACGAGCAGTACTTC. Protein sequence: CSVGGADEQYF.